This T cell receptor beta chain stems from a study of cytomegalovirus exposure and HLA in healthy donors. Notes on the study in general: Follow-up analysis seemed to connect common viral pathogens with several of the most significant clusters identified. Altogether, around 160 TCR beta chains were recorded as cytomegalovirus-associated. A later analysis reportedly found fewer N-insertions in an Asian-associated ancestry cluster than the approximately 670-donor mean.

Of note for this clone: What it recognizes is unknown.

The CDR3 extends over 11 amino acids. Germline V gives CDR1 SGHRS, CDR2 YFSETQ. V was pared by 2 bases and J by 7 bases, with 4 bases between. The PCR employed 60 Vbeta primers together with 13 Jbeta primers. Clones were sequenced by immunoSEQ multiplex PCR, and TCRdb holds only the in-frame ones, with some missing. This sample has 89,000 or so clones, with about 69% found just once. The sequence came from a man in his 60s in good health and CMV-seronegative. The sequenced sample was PBMCs. This chain connects TRBV5-1 to TRBJ2-1; no reliable D call. The CDR3 nucleotides are TGCGCCAGCAGCTTTGAGAATGAGCAGTTCTTC. Encoded protein: CASSFENEQFF.